This paragraph reports one T cell receptor beta chain. Its recognized antigen is unknown. No clone much larger than this one lies a single base away; base qualities are absent. The data derive from a study of blood T cell repertoires in COVID-19 (dated by TCRdb to the early 2020s). A note on the overall study: Collaborator samples came from the United States, Italy and Spain and covered acute and convalescent phases of COVID-19. The material from the prospective study consisted of cDNA or gDNA derived from T cells, B-cell-depleted T cells, or PBMCs. Subjects who had been exposed to COVID-19, were actively infected with it, or had recovered from it provided the deeply sampled blood TCRbeta repertoires that made up the dataset. The repertoires were made available in a free public database intended to serve as a resource for research on the immune response to SARS-CoV-2. Samples were obtained from the ongoing ImmuneRACE study (first 160 participants) and from about 1,300 subjects provided by 6 global collaborators. Sample metadata almost always included a de-identified subject ID, COVID-19 status, age in years and sex. Where available, HLA class I and class II types were taken from metadata supplied by the sample provider and were not determined by assay-based typing. Broad study findings and their caveats: The quantity of clinical and demographic metadata differed by source and by participant and was supplied without curation.

TCRbeta CDR3 regions were amplified from genomic DNA using the immunoSEQ Assay, a bias-controlled multiplex PCR. In the authors' own workflow: Within the assay, amplification of reference gene primers was used to estimate how many nucleated cells each sample contained. To quantify the absolute abundance of each unique TCRbeta CDR3 rearrangement, sequence reads were collapsed and filtered. For each sample, productive Simpson clonality was calculated by taking the square root of Simpson's diversity index across productive rearrangements. Here the immuneACCESS table is served through TCRdb, limited to in-frame sequences with V and J called. Missing clones are a known gap in these copies; in checked studies unresolved V genes cover under half, and the rest lacks a known reason. That table gives V, J and clone size, and the DNA gave D and trimming. This sample has roughly 100,000 clones in its table, and approximately 80% of those were observed once. Approximately 9.8% of the sample goes to the ten largest clones.

The collaborating institutions used their own protocols to collect whole blood in K2EDTA tubes. For TCRbeta analysis, collaborator samples were shipped as frozen whole blood, as isolated PBMCs, or as DNA extracted from either sample type. Reading from cysteine to phenylalanine, the CDR3 counts 16 amino acids. Here the CDR3 DNA is all that survives: 48 bases in frame from base 1. V is pared back by 2 bases and J by 0 bases, with 11 bases lying between the germline termini. CDR1 and CDR2 are read off the germline V gene as MNHEY and SVGAGI. Sequencing was carried out using peripheral blood. The receptor was isolated from a man in his 60s with active or convalescent COVID-19. The chain is assembled from TRBV6-5 and TRBJ2-4; possibly the D gene is TRBD1, per 5 matching bases. The CDR3 is CASSYGAELAKNIQYF. The DNA is TGTGCCAGCAGTTACGGGGCGGAACTAGCCAAAAACATTCAGTACTTC.